What follows describes a single TCR beta chain. This sample was included in a study of blood T cell repertoires in COVID-19. Whole-study context: Samples came from the United States, Italy and Spain, spanning acute and convalescent COVID-19. T cells, B-cell-depleted T cells, or PBMCs provided the cDNA or gDNA that served as material.

The method was immunoSEQ multiplex PCR; TCRdb's version includes in-frame clones alone and lacks a portion of them. Found here are around 200,000 clones, around four fifths of them singletons; the top ten hold about 2.3%. Germline loops: CDR1 SGHRS, CDR2 YFSETQ. This CDR3 is built from 14 residues. V was shortened by 4 bases and J by 6 bases, with 14 bases between the two germline ends. This sequence joins TRBV5-1 and TRBJ2-1; tentative D call: TRBD1 (5 bases). The source material was peripheral blood. This sequence was found in a middle-aged woman with active or convalescent COVID-19. This chain's CDR3 is CASSPTLTGNEQFF. The DNA of the CDR3 is TGCGCCAGCAGCCCTACCCTAACAGGCAATGAGCAGTTCTTC.